The TCR beta chain under discussion was sequenced for a study of vaccination and CD4 T cells after COVID-19. The Oncomine TCR Beta short-read assay sequenced DNA from cultured CD4+ T cells. Each CDR3 protein is one row after TCRdb ran MiXCR on the PCR reads. The sample has about 4,300 distinct CDR3 sequences, 55% to 65% seen once. Treatment defined: approximately nine-day PBMC culture with coronavirus spike peptide pools or control peptides (ViraFEST assay). Gathered ahead of the COVID-19 pandemic (2011-2018) were the CD4+ T cells of the unexposed donor. The medium had half its volume replaced with fresh IL-2 medium on days 3 and 7. Points on this clonotype: Its antigen remains unknown.

Sample: CD4+ T cells from blood, cultured in vitro. The clonotype was recovered from a human donor in good health.

For the CDR3, the DNA is TGTGCCAGCAGTTCCCATGACAGGGGGACTAATGAAAAACTGTTTTTT. It specifies CASSSHDRGTNEKLFF. The J gene is TRBJ1-4, the V gene TRBV28; 9 bases fit TRBD1. The CDR3 is 16 residues long. The V gene end was trimmed by 4 bases and the J gene end by 2 bases; junction bases not matched to a gene: 5. The V gene's germline CDR1 is MDHEN and CDR2 SYDVKM. Full variable domain (remainder filled in from reference TRBV28 and TRBJ1-4): DVKVTQSSRYLVKRTGEKVFLECVQDMDHENMFWYRQDPGLGLRLIYFSYDVKMKEKGDIPEGYSVSREKKERFSLILESASTNQTSMYLCASSSHDRGTNEKLFFGSGTQLSVL.